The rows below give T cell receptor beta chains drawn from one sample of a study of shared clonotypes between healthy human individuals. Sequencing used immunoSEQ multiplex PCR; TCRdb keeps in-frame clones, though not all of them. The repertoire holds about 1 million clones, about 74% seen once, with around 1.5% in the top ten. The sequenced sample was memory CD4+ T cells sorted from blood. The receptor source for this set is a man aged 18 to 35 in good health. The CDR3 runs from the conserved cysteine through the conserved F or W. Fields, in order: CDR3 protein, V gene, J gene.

CASSPRGGTQYF	TRBV18	TRBJ2-5
CSIRGDGDTQYF	TRBV29-1	TRBJ2-3
CASSLRTPIDIQYF	TRBV7-9	TRBJ2-4
CAWSTSGYNSPLHF	TRBV30	TRBJ1-6
CSVGTPRPGSYNEQFF	TRBV29-1	TRBJ2-1
CASSDPPEETQYF	TRBV5-8	TRBJ2-5
CASGSLDTQYF	TRBV12-5	TRBJ2-3
CASSVSGNTPGELFF	TRBV9	TRBJ2-2
CASSQGMERNTF	TRBV5-4	TRBJ1-2
CASSLTAPYEQYF	TRBV5-1	TRBJ2-7
CASSLTTGHYGYTF	TRBV5-6	TRBJ1-2
CASSSTENTEAFF	TRBV7-6	TRBJ1-1
CASSPRQGGTEKLFF	TRBV7-2	TRBJ1-4
CASSRSRDEQFF	TRBV6-5	TRBJ2-1
CARKGQGLYEQYF	TRBV12-5	TRBJ2-7
CASSLGTSGLQETQYF	TRBV7-2	TRBJ2-5
CASSRDIDETQYF	TRBV6-1	TRBJ2-5
CASVRDRGYNEQFF	TRBV2	TRBJ2-1
CASSSPGTYEQYF	TRBV6-5	TRBJ2-7
CASSQERRGETQYF	TRBV4-3	TRBJ2-5
CASSFFAGGTDTQYF	TRBV6-5	TRBJ2-3
CASSYSGGGLSGYTF	TRBV6-5	TRBJ1-2
CASSYDRANTGELFF	TRBV5-4	TRBJ2-2
CASSLRQGNIQYF	TRBV5-6	TRBJ2-4
CASSPNAGVGTEAFF	TRBV5-1	TRBJ1-1